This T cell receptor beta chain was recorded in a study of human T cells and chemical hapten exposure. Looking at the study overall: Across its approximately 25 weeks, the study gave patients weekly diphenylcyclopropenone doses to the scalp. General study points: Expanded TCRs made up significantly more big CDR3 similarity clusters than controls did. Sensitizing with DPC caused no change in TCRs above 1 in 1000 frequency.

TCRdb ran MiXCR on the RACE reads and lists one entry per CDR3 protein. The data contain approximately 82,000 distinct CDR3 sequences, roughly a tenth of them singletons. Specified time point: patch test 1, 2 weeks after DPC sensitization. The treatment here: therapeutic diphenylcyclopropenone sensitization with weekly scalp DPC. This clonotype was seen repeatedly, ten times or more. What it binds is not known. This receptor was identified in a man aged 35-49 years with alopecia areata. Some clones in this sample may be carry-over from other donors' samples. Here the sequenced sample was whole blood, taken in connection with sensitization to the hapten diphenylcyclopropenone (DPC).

The DNA of the CDR3 is TGTGCCAGCAGCTCGGGACTAGCGGGACCAGATACGCAGTATTTT. This encodes CASSSGLAGPDTQYF. The rearrangement links TRBV14 to TRBJ2-3, with 13 bases lining up with TRBD2. The CDR3 runs 15 residues. Looked up from germline, CDR1 is SGHDN and CDR2 is FVKESK. V lost 5 bases to trimming and J lost 4 bases; unmatched junction nucleotides: 3.